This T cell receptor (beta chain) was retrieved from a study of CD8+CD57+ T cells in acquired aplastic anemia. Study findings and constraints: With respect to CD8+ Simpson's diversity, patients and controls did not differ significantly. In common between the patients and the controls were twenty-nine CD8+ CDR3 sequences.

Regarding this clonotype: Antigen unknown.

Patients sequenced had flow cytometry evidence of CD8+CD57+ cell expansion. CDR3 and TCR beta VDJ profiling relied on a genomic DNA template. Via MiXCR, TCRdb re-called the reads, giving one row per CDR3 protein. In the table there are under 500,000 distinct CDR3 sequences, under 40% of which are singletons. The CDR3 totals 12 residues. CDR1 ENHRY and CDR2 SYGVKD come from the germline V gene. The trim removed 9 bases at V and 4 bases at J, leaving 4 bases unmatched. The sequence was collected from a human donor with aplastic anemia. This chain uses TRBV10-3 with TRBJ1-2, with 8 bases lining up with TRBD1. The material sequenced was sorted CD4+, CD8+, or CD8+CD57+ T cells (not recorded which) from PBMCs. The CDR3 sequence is CAIQGEVYGYTF. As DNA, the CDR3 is TGTGCCATACAGGGGGAGGTCTATGGCTACACCTTC.